A single sample gave rise to the 9 T cell receptor beta chains below, sequenced in a study of blood T cell repertoires in COVID-19. Only in-frame clones appear in the TCRdb table, and some are missing; sequencing was by immunoSEQ multiplex PCR. The top ten hold approximately 19% of the sample, which has approximately 220,000 clones, 85% seen once. Sequenced material: PBMCs or T cells enriched from blood (not recorded which). Receptors were obtained from a man between 40 and 49 years old who had recovered from COVID-19.

The rearrangement uses TRBV29-1 and TRBJ2-1; the D gene is possibly TRBD2 (5 bases). The CDR3 is 11 residues long. The germline V and J ends were trimmed by 4 bases and 8 bases, with 9 bases remaining between them. Germline lookup yields CDR1 SQVTM and CDR2 ANQGSEA. CDR3 in amino acids: CSVGSGYEQFF. The CDR3 DNA follows: TGCAGCGTTGGATCGGGGTATGAGCAGTTCTTC.

The J gene is TRBJ2-7, the V gene TRBV7-2; 8 bases match TRBD2. Germline CDR1 and CDR2: SGHTA and FQGNSA. With 2 bases clipped from V and 5 bases from J, the junction kept 8 bases outside the gene matches. The CDR3 length is 15 residues. The DNA for the CDR3 is TGTGCCAGCAGCTTATATTTGACTAGCGAAAACGAGCAGTACTTC. It translates to CASSLYLTSENEQYF.

This chain joins TRBV5-5 and TRBJ2-5, with D perhaps matching TRBD2 (6 bases). V was pared by 0 bases and J by 1 base, with 10 bases between. The CDR3 consists of 15 residues. Per the germline V gene, CDR1 is SGHKS and CDR2 is YYEKEE (reference sequence). CDR3 region: CASSLVGLSQETQYF. For the CDR3, the DNA is TGTGCCAGCAGCTTGGTGGGACTCTCCCAAGAGACCCAGTACTTC.

J is TRBJ2-1 and V is TRBV20-1, with 7 bases identical to TRBD1. V lost 3 bases and J lost 10; bases outside the gene matches: 6. Germline V lookup: CDR1 DFQATT, CDR2 SNEGSKA (reference sequence). The CDR3 has 12 amino acids. Here the CDR3 DNA reads TGCAGTGCTAGTATCGGGGACAGAGAGCAGTTCTTC. Translation gives CSASIGDREQFF.

The J gene is TRBJ1-4, the V gene TRBV28; 10 nucleotides agree with TRBD1. With 6 bases clipped from V and 8 bases from J, the junction kept 9 bases outside the gene matches. The CDR3 runs 15 residues. Germline V lookup: CDR1 MDHEN, CDR2 SYDVKM. The CDR3 DNA sequence: TGTGCCAGCAGACGATCCCTGGGACAGGGGGAAAAACTGTTTTTT. This sequence encodes CASRRSLGQGEKLFF.

This chain connects TRBV6-5 to TRBJ2-7, with 9 bases identical to TRBD2. This CDR3 has 15 residues. Trimming cost V 6 bases and J 0 bases; bases outside gene matches: 6. The germline gives CDR1 MNHEY, CDR2 SVGAGI. This chain's CDR3 is CASRNSGSSSYEQYF. Here the CDR3 DNA reads TGTGCCAGCAGGAATAGCGGGAGCAGCTCCTACGAGCAGTACTTC.

Comment on this clone: An end of the junction differs from the germline gene, which may be a read error. This rearrangement joins TRBV5-5 to TRBJ2-7; 9 bases fit TRBD1. The V gene's germline CDR1 is SGHKS and CDR2 YYEKEE (reference sequence). The CDR3 has 15 amino acids. CDR3 amino acids: CASRLGQGTYYEQYF. The DNA for the CDR3 is TGTGCCAGCAGATTGGGACAGGGAACTTACTACGAGCAGTACTTC.

This chain joins TRBV5-3 and TRBJ2-3; 8 bases are shared with TRBD2. TRBV5-3 is sorted into the ORF group, with uncertain function. Trimming took 4 bases from V and 5 from J; bases not matched to a gene: 15. The CDR3 has 17 amino acids. CDR3 in amino acids: CARSPFFTREDLDTQYF. CDR3 DNA sequence: TGTGCCAGAAGCCCTTTCTTTACGCGGGAGGATCTAGATACGCAGTATTTT.

V usage is TRBV7-2 and J usage is TRBJ2-7; 8 nucleotides match TRBD1. V trimming: 5 bases; J trimming: 4 bases; junction bases outside the gene matches: 7. The CDR3 loop spans 14 amino acids. Germline-derived CDR1 and CDR2 are SGHTA and FQGNSA. CDR3 nucleotide sequence: TGTGCCAGCAGCCGGGCAGGGGGCCCATACGAGCAGTACTTC. Translation gives CASSRAGGPYEQYF.